The T cell receptor beta chain under discussion was sequenced for a study of metastatic and nonmetastatic thyroid tumors. About the research overall: Blood and tumor or nodule tissue repertoires from malignant and benign thyroid patients were compared.

TCRdb re-called clones from the PCR reads using MiXCR. The sample has 60,000 to 75,000 clones, approximately 4.1% seen once. Treatment of any kind had been given to no patient before thyroid surgery. This clone was picked up a small number of times. The germline gives CDR1 MNHEY, CDR2 SVGAGI. This CDR3 comprises 18 residues. V dropped 2 bases and J dropped 6 bases, with 23 bases sitting between them. Sequenced material: blood. This receptor was obtained from a female donor with papillary thyroid cancer or a benign thyroid nodule (not recorded which). Some clones in this sample may be carry-over from other donors' samples. This chain links TRBV6-5 with TRBJ1-5; D gene ambiguous. CDR3 bases: TGTGCCAGCAGTTACAAGAGACCGGACGGGAATAGTAGTCAGCCCCAGCATTTT. It codes for CASSYKRPDGNSSQPQHF.